This T cell receptor beta chain was sequenced in a study of metastatic and nonmetastatic thyroid tumors. For the study at large: Comparative analysis of repertoires was undertaken across blood and tumor or nodule tissue obtained from malignant and benign thyroid patients. Whole-study results and caveats: Significantly higher TCR beta diversity was reportedly seen in malignant thyroid tumors than benign nodules, in blood and tumor.

This clone was found many times. What it binds is unknown. TCRdb re-clonotyped the PCR reads through MiXCR. The top ten clones hold about 20% of a sample with about 39,000 clones, 15% to 20% of them seen once. All patients reached thyroid surgery having received no treatment beforehand. CDR1 LNHDA and CDR2 SQIVND come from the germline V gene (reference sequence). V lost 3 bases to trimming and J lost 7 bases, with 19 bases between them. This CDR3 spans 17 amino acids. The chain combines TRBV19 with TRBJ1-6; TRBD1 might be the D (6 bases). Sequencing was performed on blood. The origin of this receptor is a female donor with papillary thyroid cancer or a benign thyroid nodule (not recorded which). Some clones in this sample may be carry-over from other donors' samples. As DNA, the CDR3 is TGTGCCAGTAGTATTGATGGCGCAGGGGCCCTCAATTCACCCCTCCACTTT. Translation gives CASSIDGAGALNSPLHF.